These 5 T cell receptor beta chains came from one sample sequenced in a study of early T cells in non-severe SARS-CoV-2 infection. In TCRdb, the 5' RACE reads were re-called with MiXCR into one record per CDR3 protein. The profile covers approximately 64,000 distinct CDR3 sequences, with over 4.5% appearing a single time and 4.9% taken by the ten largest. Sequencing used whole blood. These receptors came from an adult who was a healthcare worker with PCR-confirmed SARS-CoV-2 infection or an uninfected control (not recorded which).

This clonotype was found many times. The chain is built from TRBV11-3 and TRBJ2-2; D unresolved. This CDR3 contains 12 residues. Germline lookup yields CDR1 SGHNT and CDR2 YENEEA. Trimming shortened V by 5 bases and J by 2 bases, and 3 bases separated the two germline ends. The CDR3 sequence: CASSPNTGELFF. The CDR3 coding sequence is TGTGCCAGCAGCCCCAACACCGGGGAGCTGTTTTTT. Filled out from reference TRBV11-3 and TRBJ2-2, the complete variable domain reads EAGVVQSPRYKIIEKKQPVAFWCNPISGHNTLYWYLQNLGQGPELLIRYENEEAVDDSQLPKDRFSAERLKGVDSTLKIQPAELGDSAVYLCASSPNTGELFFGEGSRLTVL.

This clonotype showed up many times. The chain couples TRBV9 to TRBJ2-2, with a possible D match to TRBD1 (6 bases). The germline gives CDR1 SGDLS, CDR2 YYNGEE. Trimming shortened V by 3 bases and J by 4 bases, and 13 bases separated the two germline ends. This CDR3 comprises 15 residues. The CDR3 loop reads CASSEKTGPTGELFF. In nucleotides, the CDR3 is TGTGCCAGCAGCGAAAAGACAGGTCCCACCGGGGAGCTGTTTTTT.

This clonotype came up many times. The genes are TRBV7-7 and TRBJ1-5, with unresolved D. Germline V lookup: CDR1 SSHAT, CDR2 FNYEAQ (reference sequence). This CDR3 spans 18 amino acids. V was shortened by 0 bases and J by 2 bases, with 17 bases between the two germline ends. The CDR3 coding sequence is TGTGCCAGCAGCTTAGCTCCTATCTTGCGGGGAGGCAATCAGCCCCAGCATTTT. Its protein is CASSLAPILRGGNQPQHF.

This clonotype has ten or more counts. The rearrangement uses TRBV20-1 and TRBJ2-1; D gene uncertain. The CDR3 contains 14 residues. Germline values: CDR1 DFQATT, CDR2 SNEGSKA (reference sequence). V was shortened by 3 bases and J by 0 bases, with 9 bases between the two germline ends. The CDR3 coding sequence is TGCAGTGCTAGTCTACTAAGCTCCTACAATGAGCAGTTCTTC. It translates to CSASLLSSYNEQFF.

This clonotype was counted ten times or more. The CDR3 loop is CASSWGKPDSPLHF. DNA of the CDR3: TGCGCCAGCAGCTGGGGGAAACCGGATTCACCCCTCCACTTT. The chain carries TRBV5-1 and TRBJ1-6; maybe TRBD1 (5 bases). V lost 3 bases and J lost 8, with 12 bases in between. The V gene's germline CDR1 is SGHRS and CDR2 YFSETQ. CDR3 size: 14 residues.